This T cell receptor beta chain was captured in a study of response to subunit inactivated influenza vaccine. Notes on the study in general: That few new T cells are recruited by each seasonal influenza vaccination was the authors' suggestion.

Of note for this clonotype: The antigen is not known.

TCRdb used MiXCR to reprocess the RT-PCR reads, holding one entry per CDR3 protein. The sample yields about 240,000 distinct CDR3 sequences, more than 10% seen once. V lost 4 bases and J lost 5; bases outside the gene matches: 8. The CDR3 has 16 residues. Germline V gene lookup returns CDR1 SGHAT and CDR2 FQNNGV. This receptor was obtained from a man aged 50-59 years who received an inactivated influenza vaccine. The sequencing here drew on non-naive T cells sorted from PBMCs, taken about 14 days before vaccination. The rearrangement uses TRBV11-2 and TRBJ1-4, with TRBD1 matching 9 bases. CDR3 amino acids: CASSSVGDRVNEKLFF. Written as DNA, the CDR3 is TGTGCCAGCAGCTCCGTTGGGGACAGGGTCAATGAAAAACTGTTTTTT.